The clone carrying this T cell receptor beta chain appeared a few times. Antigen: not known. The authors reverse transcribed all of the isolated RNA, so sequencing captured expressed TCRB transcripts. Profiled with immunoSEQ multiplex PCR; TCRdb holds only in-frame clones, not every one. The sample carries about 650,000 clones, 12% recorded once. The data were taken from a study of beta chain features in type 1 diabetes. Study-wide results and caveats: Among all four CD4+ subsets, Type 1 diabetes patients had TCRB CDR3s that were moderately but significantly shorter.

Every donor provided one heparinised blood draw, which averaged approximately 100 mL. Per germline, CDR1 MNHEY and CDR2 SVGAGI. CDR3 length equals 15 residues. V lost 3 bases, J lost 1 base, and 12 bases lay in between. The chain is built from TRBV6-5 and TRBJ1-2; D possibly corresponds to TRBD1 (6 bases). Sequenced material: naive CD4+ T cells from blood. This clonotype originated in a man aged 25 to 40 with type 1 diabetes. For the CDR3, the DNA is TGTGCCAGCAGTTATGACGGCAGGGGTAACTATGGCTACACCTTC. Its protein is CASSYDGRGNYGYTF.